Listed below are T cell receptor beta chains from one sample, sequenced in a study of T-cell reconstitution after alpha-beta-depleted transplantation in children. From the PCR reads, TCRdb called clonotypes with MiXCR, one entry per CDR3 protein. The data contain 200,000 to 250,000 distinct CDR3 sequences, roughly 26% of them singletons. Sequences were derived from PBMCs, sampled before TCRalphabeta/CD19-depleted stem cell transplant. These receptors were collected from a girl aged 2 to 9 with Fanconi anemia, due to receive a stem cell transplant. Each CDR3 is given without its conserved first and last residue.

CDR3 protein | J gene | V gene
SARDSAGSETGELF | TRBJ2-2 | TRBV20-1
ASSYSGQVNQPQH | TRBJ1-5 | TRBV6-5
ASSLFSGSTDTQY | TRBJ2-3 | TRBV7-2
ASSGQGGTDTQY | TRBJ2-3 | TRBV9
ASRRTSASYNEQF | TRBJ2-1 | TRBV5-1
ASSYGDTSYEQY | TRBJ2-7 | TRBV6-5
SGESREGADTQY | TRBJ2-3 | TRBV20-1
ASRGTGGNEQF | TRBJ2-1 | TRBV25-1
SVEDFGTSGNEQF | TRBJ2-1 | TRBV29-1
ASSEGSTGELF | TRBJ2-2 | TRBV6-4
ASSQDPREQY | TRBJ2-7 | TRBV3-1
ASSDLAGSEGETQY | TRBJ2-5 | TRBV10-1
ASSYQQGYDEQF | TRBJ2-1 | TRBV6-5
SAREWDGGFYEQY | TRBJ2-7 | TRBV20-1
SASLGVRKTGELF | TRBJ2-2 | TRBV20-1
DGPERGTDTQY | TRBJ2-3 | TRBV28
AIAQGQASYEQY | TRBJ2-7 | TRBV10-3
ASRIASGELF | TRBJ2-2 | TRBV7-9
SVVSDSTEAF | TRBJ1-1 | TRBV29-1
ASSPVAGVYNEQF | TRBJ2-1 | TRBV7-2
ASSYSAGAGEQY | TRBJ2-7 | TRBV6-5
ASSQRLAGPYEQY | TRBJ2-7 | TRBV4-2
ASSLVGGNGYT | TRBJ1-2 | TRBV7-9
ACNSNRGHSSGANVLT | TRBJ2-6 | TRBV30
AIKIAGGPYNEQF | TRBJ2-1 | TRBV10-3
ASSPGGAGTRKY | TRBJ2-3 | TRBV7-2
ASRDSWNTEAF | TRBJ1-1 | TRBV10-2
SARDARTGNTIY | TRBJ1-3 | TRBV20-1
ASRRAAYQETQY | TRBJ2-5 | TRBV12-3/TRBV12-4
ASSHGTANSYNEQF | TRBJ2-1 | TRBV5-1
ASSVSGTNQWQF | TRBJ2-1 | TRBV9
ASSLGPFKDDQY | TRBJ2-5 | TRBV7-2
SVEGSPADAYGYT | TRBJ1-2 | TRBV29-1
ASTGTSGSRTGELF | TRBJ2-2 | TRBV2
ASSEGLAGNEQF | TRBJ2-1 | TRBV2
SASIAGVVETQY | TRBJ2-5 | TRBV20-1
SERSYEQY | TRBJ2-7 | TRBV29-1
SAALRGGRFFGTQY | TRBJ2-5 | TRBV29-1
ASSEVASDQPQH | TRBJ1-5 | TRBV6-1
ASSLNPLAGYTDTQY | TRBJ2-3 | TRBV7-3
ASSLISAGAPYNEQF | TRBJ2-1 | TRBV7-3
ASSQDLVGGNNEQF | TRBJ2-1 | TRBV3-1
ASSPPQPQETQY | TRBJ2-5 | TRBV10-2
ASSTTSGVYNEQF | TRBJ2-1 | TRBV2
SVATSGPDNEQF | TRBJ2-1 | TRBV29-1
ASGQGYYNEQF | TRBJ2-1 | TRBV27
ASKPPVSYEQY | TRBJ2-7 | TRBV6-6
SVPGGGSPTTNYGYT | TRBJ1-2 | TRBV29-1
AIKDVGTGWRADTQY | TRBJ2-3 | TRBV10-3
SGTFGNTIY | TRBJ1-3 | TRBV29-1
ASSFGLTYNSPLH | TRBJ1-6 | TRBV12-3/TRBV12-4